A single sample is the source of the 23 T cell receptor beta chains below, sequenced in a study of blood T cell repertoires in COVID-19. Repertoires were generated with immunoSEQ multiplex PCR, while TCRdb's copy carries only in-frame clones and drops some. The sample consists of approximately 15,000 clones, under 90% of them appearing once. Sequenced material: peripheral blood. The receptors were sampled from a woman in her sixties with acute or convalescent COVID-19.

V gene TRBV7-3 combines with J gene TRBJ1-6, with D unresolved. V was cut by 2 bases and J by 6 bases, with 11 bases left in between. This CDR3 comprises 15 residues. In germline, CDR1 is SGHTA, CDR2 FQGTGA. The CDR3 sequence is CASSLEGFGNSPLHF. CDR3 DNA: TGTGCCAGCAGCTTAGAGGGCTTTGGTAATTCACCCCTCCACTTT. The whole variable domain, remainder taken from reference TRBV7-3 and TRBJ1-6, is GAGVSQTPSNKVTEKGKYVELRCDPISGHTALYWYRQSLGQGPEFLIYFQGTGAADDSGLPNDRFFAVRPEGSVSTLKIQRTERGDSAVYLCASSLEGFGNSPLHFGNGTRLTVT.

This rearrangement joins TRBV18 to TRBJ1-4; TRBD1 matches 8 bases. This CDR3 has 17 residues. Germline loops: CDR1 KGHSH, CDR2 LQKENI. Losses at the gene ends were 3 bases for V and 0 bases for J; bases not matched to a gene: 6. This chain's CDR3 is CASSPNRDRSTNEKLFF. The CDR3 coding sequence is TGTGCCAGCTCACCGAACCGGGACAGGTCAACTAATGAAAAACTGTTTTTT. The full variable domain, its missing parts supplied by reference TRBV18 and TRBJ1-4, is NAGVMQNPRHLVRRRGQEARLRCSPMKGHSHVYWYRQLPEEGLKFMVYLQKENIIDESGMPKERFSAEFPKEGPSILRIQQVVRGDSAAYFCASSPNRDRSTNEKLFFGSGTQLSVL.

This chain connects TRBV2 to TRBJ2-7; 7 bases align to TRBD2. V gave up 5 bases and J gave up 8 bases; unmatched junction bases: 12. CDR3 size: 14 residues. The germline CDR1 and CDR2 sequences are SNHLY and FYNNEI. CDR3 loop: CASSLLADRGKQYF. The CDR3 DNA sequence: TGTGCCAGCAGTCTGCTAGCGGACCGGGGAAAGCAGTACTTC.

The genes are TRBV7-2 and TRBJ2-5, with 7 bases that match TRBD2. Germline lookup yields CDR1 SGHTA and CDR2 FQGNSA. The V segment lost 5 bases and the J segment 1 base; nucleotides outside the gene matches: 10. This CDR3 has 16 residues. The CDR3 region is CASSVRLAQAQETQYF. The CDR3 DNA follows: TGTGCCAGCAGCGTCCGACTAGCCCAGGCCCAAGAGACCCAGTACTTC.

The rearrangement links TRBV5-6 to TRBJ2-3; a possible D gene is TRBD2 (6 bases). V lost 1 base and J 1 base, leaving 10 bases between the germline ends. In germline, CDR1 is SGHDT, CDR2 YYEEEE. CDR3 length: 15 residues. In DNA, the CDR3 is TGTGCCAGCAGCTTGCTTCCGGGGGGCACAGATACGCAGTATTTT. Translated: CASSLLPGGTDTQYF.

The V call is TRBV7-2, the J call TRBJ2-1; 9 bases are a match to TRBD1. The V gene's germline CDR1 is SGHTA and CDR2 FQGNSA. The V and J ends lost 5 bases and 1 base, in that order; junction bases with no gene match: 3. CDR3 length: 15 amino acids. The DNA for the CDR3 is TGTGCCAGCAGCGGGGACAGGGTGTCCTACAATGAGCAGTTCTTC. Encoded protein: CASSGDRVSYNEQFF.

The chain carries TRBV12-3 or TRBV12-4 and TRBJ1-1; no definite D call. This CDR3 contains 11 residues. V gave up 7 bases and J gave up 3 bases, with 6 bases separating them. The CDR3 here is CASTRYTEAFF. The DNA of the CDR3 is TGTGCCAGCACTCGGTACACTGAAGCTTTCTTT.

The chain combines TRBV15 with TRBJ2-5, with 9 bases lining up with TRBD2. Germline CDR1 reads LNHNV; CDR2 reads YYDKDF (reference sequence). The CDR3 runs to 16 residues. After removal of 1 base from V and 4 bases from J, the junction contained 7 bases not matched to a gene. This CDR3 reads CATSRGGTAGGETQYF. The CDR3, as DNA: TGTGCCACCAGCAGAGGCGGGACAGCGGGGGGAGAGACCCAGTACTTC.

The chain recombines TRBV29-1 with TRBJ1-2; no definite D call. The CDR3 has 14 residues. Germline V gene data show CDR1 as SQVTM and CDR2 as ANQGSEA. Deletions cut 4 bases from V and 2 bases from J, with 14 bases between. CDR3 coding DNA: TGCAGCGTTGTCAGGTCTCCACCCAACTATGGCTACACCTTC. Encoded protein: CSVVRSPPNYGYTF. Full variable domain (missing parts from reference TRBV29-1 and TRBJ1-2): SAVISQKPSRDICQRGTSLTIQCQVDSQVTMMFWYRQQPGQSLTLIATANQGSEATYESGFVIDKFPISRPNLTFSTLTVSNMSPEDSSIYLCSVVRSPPNYGYTFGSGTRLTVV.

V gene TRBV19 combines with J gene TRBJ1-6; 9 nucleotides agree with TRBD1. The germline V gene encodes CDR1 LNHDA and CDR2 SQIVND (reference sequence). With 6 bases clipped from V and 8 bases from J, the junction kept 8 bases outside the gene matches. CDR3 length: 15 amino acids. The CDR3 protein is CASSRLTGGDSPLHF. Written as DNA, the CDR3 is TGTGCCAGTAGCCGACTCACAGGGGGCGATTCACCCCTCCACTTT.

This CDR3 is CASSSWTGNHEQFF. CDR3 nucleotide sequence: TGTGCCAGCAGCTCTTGGACAGGGAATCATGAGCAGTTCTTC. V is TRBV5-6 and J is TRBJ2-1; 8 positions agree with TRBD1. J was trimmed by 8 bases and V by 3 bases; bases with no gene match: 7. This CDR3 comprises 14 residues. The V gene's germline CDR1 is SGHDT and CDR2 YYEEEE.

The table lists this clone with a count of one. The rearrangement links TRBV7-2 to TRBJ1-6; D remains ambiguous. The CDR3 is 12 residues long. V was shortened by 0 bases and J by 14 bases, with 8 bases between the two germline ends. Per the germline V gene, CDR1 is SGHTA and CDR2 is FQGNSA. CDR3 DNA sequence: TGTGCCAGCAGCTTAGCACACGGGGCCCTCCACTTT. Translating gives CASSLAHGALHF. Complete variable domain (other parts from reference TRBV7-2 and TRBJ1-6): GAGVSQSPSNKVTEKGKDVELRCDPISGHTALYWYRQSLGQGLEFLIYFQGNSAPDKSGLPSDRFSAERTGGSVSTLTIQRTQQEDSAVYLCASSLAHGALHFGNGTRLTVT.

J is TRBJ2-1 and V is TRBV4-3; TRBD1 matches at 7 bases. Germline V CDR1 and CDR2: LGHNA, YSLEER. With 3 bases clipped from V and 4 bases from J, the junction kept 3 bases outside the gene matches. The length of the CDR3 is 14 residues. The chain's CDR3 is CASSHFRGYNEQFF. The CDR3 DNA reads as TGCGCCAGCAGCCACTTCAGGGGGTACAATGAGCAGTTCTTC.

This clone appeared a single time. The V gene is TRBV2, the J gene TRBJ2-4, with a weak D call TRBD2 (6 bases). Germline CDR1 is SNHLY and CDR2 is FYNNEI. With 7 bases removed from V and 0 bases from J, the gap between germline ends came to 13 bases. The CDR3 has 15 residues. The CDR3 spells CASILSGLAKNIQYF. The CDR3 DNA reads as TGTGCCAGCATTCTTAGCGGTCTAGCCAAAAACATTCAGTACTTC.

The rearrangement links TRBV3-1 (or the pseudogene TRBV3-2) to TRBJ2-5; 8 bases fit TRBD2. After removal of 3 bases from V and 0 bases from J, the junction contained 3 bases not matched to a gene. Germline loops: CDR1 LGHDT, CDR2 YNNKEL (reference sequence). The CDR3 totals 15 residues. CDR3 in DNA: TGTGCCAGCAGCCATGGCGGGGGGTACCAAGAGACCCAGTACTTC. Protein sequence: CASSHGGGYQETQYF.

The chain combines TRBV19 with TRBJ1-6, with D perhaps TRBD1 (5 bases). The germline CDR1 and CDR2 sequences are LNHDA and SQIVND (reference sequence). The CDR3 runs to 13 residues. With 8 bases removed from V and 3 bases from J, the gap between germline ends came to 8 bases. CDR3 DNA: TGTGCCAGTCGACAGTTCTATAATTCACCCCTCCACTTT. This gives the protein CASRQFYNSPLHF.

The chain uses TRBV30 and TRBJ2-7, with 7 bases matching TRBD1. Germline assignment: CDR1 GTSNPN and CDR2 SVGIG (reference sequence). V dropped 8 bases and J dropped 3; count of bases not matched to a gene: 4. The CDR3 runs 11 residues. The CDR3 nucleotides are TGTGCCGGACGGACAGGCTACGAGCAGTACTTC. Its translation is CAGRTGYEQYF.

This clone appeared once. The chain recombines TRBV5-4 with TRBJ2-7, with TRBD2 as a possible D gene (6 bases). The CDR3 contains 15 residues. V lost 0 bases, J lost 3 bases, and 13 bases lay in between. Germline V gene sequence: CDR1 SGHNT, CDR2 YYREEE (reference sequence). The chain's CDR3 is CASSLDGGGNYEQYF. The CDR3 DNA follows: TGTGCCAGCAGCTTGGATGGAGGAGGGAACTACGAGCAGTACTTC. The entire variable domain, with the rest obtained from reference TRBV5-4 and TRBJ2-7, is as follows: ETGVTQSPTHLIKTRGQQVTLRCSSQSGHNTVSWYQQALGQGPQFIFQYYREEENGRGNFPPRFSGLQFPNYSSELNVNALELDDSALYLCASSLDGGGNYEQYFGPGTRLTVT.

This clone was recorded a few times. The V and J genes are TRBV28 and TRBJ2-1; 10 bases agree with TRBD1. The CDR3 is made up of 18 amino acids. J gave up 5 bases and V 3 bases, and 13 bases lay outside the gene matches. Looked up from germline, CDR1 is MDHEN and CDR2 is SYDVKM. The CDR3 DNA follows: TGTGCCAGCAGTTTCCCGACCTGGGACAGGGGAGAGAACAATGAGCAGTTCTTC. This gives the protein CASSFPTWDRGENNEQFF.

The chain recombines TRBV12-5 with TRBJ2-1; 7 nucleotides line up with TRBD2. The trim removed 5 bases at V and 0 bases at J, leaving 4 bases unmatched. CDR1 LGHNT and CDR2 FRNRAP come from the germline V gene. The CDR3 loop spans 15 amino acids. CDR3 amino acids: CASGGRGSSYNEQFF. CDR3 sequence (DNA): TGTGCTAGTGGTGGGCGGGGGAGCTCCTACAATGAGCAGTTCTTC.

This CDR3 is CASSLVPGGQETQYF. As DNA, the CDR3 is TGTGCCAGCAGCTTAGTGCCGGGGGGGCAAGAGACCCAGTACTTC. The chain employs TRBV7-7 and TRBJ2-5; 8 bases match TRBD2. Losses at the gene ends were 1 base for V and 2 bases for J; bases not matched to a gene: 3. There are 15 residues in the CDR3. The V gene's germline CDR1 is SSHAT and CDR2 FNYEAQ (reference sequence).

This chain links TRBV11-2 with TRBJ2-1; D remains ambiguous. The length of the CDR3 is 13 residues. Trimming removed 0 bases at V and 8 bases at J, with 8 bases between. Germline CDR1 SGHAT, CDR2 FQNNGV. The CDR3 is CASSLEWPDEQFF. In nucleotides, the CDR3 is TGTGCCAGCAGCTTAGAGTGGCCTGATGAGCAGTTCTTC.

The chain combines TRBV5-5 with TRBJ2-3; the match to TRBD1 covers 9 bases. CDR3 length: 18 amino acids. CDR1 SGHKS and CDR2 YYEKEE come from the germline V gene (reference sequence). V gave up 0 bases and J gave up 8 bases; unmatched junction bases: 16. This CDR3 reads CASSLVPTGTGSFGTQYF. For the CDR3, the DNA is TGTGCCAGCAGCTTGGTCCCTACCGGGACAGGGTCGTTTGGTACGCAGTATTTT.